This TCR beta chain was captured in a study of beta chain features in type 1 diabetes. In the case of this clone: Its specificity is unknown.

Isolated RNA was reverse transcribed in full, so expressed TCRB transcripts were sequenced. Sequencing used immunoSEQ multiplex PCR; TCRdb keeps in-frame clones, though not all of them. This table holds roughly 130,000 clones, over 15% found once. Germline CDR1 reads MNHNS; CDR2 reads SASEGT. V was pared by 6 bases and J by 8 bases, with 16 bases between. The length of the CDR3 is 13 residues. Whole-study results and caveats: Among patients with Type 1 diabetes, TCRB CDR3s were moderately but significantly shorter in every one of the four CD4+ subsets.

The chain carries TRBV6-1 and TRBJ1-2; D unclear. Sequenced input: central memory CD4+ T cells from blood. This receptor was taken from a man younger than 40 with type 1 diabetes. The CDR3 loop reads CASSAGSTWGYTF. CDR3 in DNA: TGTGCCAGCAGCGCCGGCTCTACCTGGGGCTACACCTTC.